This TCR beta chain emerged from a study of blood T cell repertoires in COVID-19. Study context: Whether acute or convalescent, the COVID-19 samples came from the United States, Italy and Spain. PBMCs, B-cell-depleted T cells, or T cells were the source of the cDNA or gDNA that made up the material.

Trimming took off 3 bases at V and 5 bases at J, with 11 bases between the two ends. The V gene's germline CDR1 is SGHTA and CDR2 FQGNSA. CDR3 size: 15 residues. Per the authors' pipeline: The assay estimated nucleated cells by amplifying reference gene primers. Sequencing used immunoSEQ multiplex PCR; TCRdb keeps in-frame clones, though not all of them. Clone size and the V and J calls come from that table; the DNA yielded D and trimming. The sample lists approximately 62,000 clones; around 89% were seen once. The V call is TRBV7-2, the J call TRBJ1-6; possible D gene TRBD1, 6 bases. The clonotype originates from a man in his 60s with acute or convalescent COVID-19. The sample was peripheral blood. CDR3 sequence reads: CASSLATGNNSPLHF. The CDR3 nucleotides are TGTGCCAGCAGCTTGGCCACAGGGAATAATTCACCCCTCCACTTT.